This TCR beta chain was captured in a study of blood T cell repertoires in COVID-19. Across the study: The origin of the acute and convalescent COVID-19 samples was the United States, Italy and Spain. T cells, B-cell-depleted T cells, or PBMCs provided the cDNA or gDNA that served as material.

Per the authors' pipeline: Reference gene primer amplification gave estimated nucleated cell counts. Data came from immunoSEQ multiplex PCR; TCRdb stores just in-frame clones and leaves some out. For V, J and clone size, that table is used; D and trimming come from the DNA. This sample yields hundreds of thousands of clones, of which more than 70% are seen a single time; around 8% belongs to the top ten. This clone was seen more than once but under ten times. The germline V gene has CDR1 LGHNA and CDR2 YSLEER. Trimming removed 0 bases at V and 3 bases at J, with 12 bases between. CDR3 length: 16 amino acids.

The sample was peripheral blood. The J gene is TRBJ1-3, the V gene TRBV4-3; TRBD1 is a possible D gene (5 bases). This TCR was recovered from a woman aged 45-65 years who had recovered from COVID-19. This CDR3 is CASSQDPGRVGNTIYF. Here the CDR3 DNA reads TGCGCCAGCAGCCAAGATCCGGGCAGGGTTGGAAACACCATATATTTT.